This TCR beta chain was captured in a study of monozygotic twins with inflammatory bowel disease. Study conclusions and caveats: No single strong signal or clonotype associated with IBD was supported.

TCRdb re-called the 5' RACE reads and catalogs CDR3 proteins one per entry, DNA excluded. Its listing shows fewer than 200,000 distinct CDR3 sequences. On this clonotype: Its antigen is unknown.

The clonotype was recovered from a human donor with ulcerative colitis or Crohn's disease, or a healthy co-twin of an affected twin (not recorded which). Material: blood.

This CDR3 reads CASSPLKGLGPYEQYF. The chain combines TRBV11-2 with TRBJ2-7; with no DNA, the TCRdb D assignment of TRBD2 cannot be verified. CDR1 SGHAT and CDR2 FQNNGV come from the germline V gene. The CDR3 contains 16 residues.